This T cell receptor (beta chain) was sequenced during a study of regulatory T cells in long-lasting Graves disease. Study summary: Antithyroid drugs had been taken by newly diagnosed Graves' patients for under 3 months.

This clonotype was seen at least ten times. Indicated time point: newly diagnosed GD, antithyroid drugs for less than 3 months. TCR sequences were obtained from RNA taken from PBMCs. Diagnosing Graves' disease relied on the American Thyroid Association guidelines. The CDR3 consists of 14 residues. V lost 3 bases to trimming and J lost 8 bases; unmatched junction nucleotides: 12. In germline, CDR1 is DFQATT, CDR2 SNEGSKA (reference sequence). Arm-PCR of CDR3 regions and iRepertoire HTBI primers were the basis on which TCR beta libraries were built. TCRdb processed the multiplex PCR reads anew with MiXCR; each CDR3 protein has one entry. The sample lists approximately 270,000 distinct CDR3 sequences; under 20% were seen once. The same data also went into a second study, on T cells in Graves' hyperthyroidism and ophthalmopathy. That paper notes: Uncontrolled infection, other autoimmune disease, pregnancy or lactation disqualified patients from enrolment.

This TCR was sampled from a woman in her 30s with Graves disease. This sequence joins TRBV20-1 and TRBJ1-2, with 7 bases that match TRBD1. The sequenced sample was peripheral blood mononuclear cells (PBMCs), obtained at new diagnosis, from a patient treated with antithyroid drugs. CDR3 protein: CSARPSQGIRGYTF. The CDR3 region has the DNA TGCAGTGCTAGGCCCTCACAGGGGATTCGCGGCTACACCTTC.